Judged by abundance, the clone carrying this T cell receptor beta chain is medium-sized. Its cognate antigen is unknown. Germline CDR1 SGHAT, CDR2 FQNNGV. This CDR3 contains 13 residues. The V and J ends lost 2 bases and 3 bases respectively, with 7 bases between them. In the original processing: Using the CDR3 differences seen across clinicopathological groups, the authors built a distant-metastasis classifier for papillary thyroid cancer, which was meant to discriminate distant-metastatic patients. MiXCR re-clonotyped the PCR reads for TCRdb. The V and J calls here are based on TCRdb, not the publication. Of 7,000 to 9,500 clones in the sample, roughly 23% are singletons; the top ten hold about 16%. Until they underwent thyroid surgery, no patient had received any treatment. The data derive from a study of metastatic and nonmetastatic thyroid tumors. Across the study: Across blood and tumor or nodule tissue, repertoires from malignant and benign thyroid patients were compared with one another.

Study findings and constraints: Benign nodules reportedly had significantly lower TCR beta diversity than malignant thyroid tumors in blood and tumor.

This TCR came from a female donor with papillary thyroid cancer or a benign thyroid nodule (not recorded which). Some clones in this sample may be carry-over from other donors' samples. This chain connects TRBV11-2 to TRBJ1-1; D remains ambiguous. The sequencing input was tumor tissue. CDR3 sequence (DNA): TGTGCCAGCAGCTTATTTTTACACACTGAAGCTTTCTTT. This gives the protein CASSLFLHTEAFF.